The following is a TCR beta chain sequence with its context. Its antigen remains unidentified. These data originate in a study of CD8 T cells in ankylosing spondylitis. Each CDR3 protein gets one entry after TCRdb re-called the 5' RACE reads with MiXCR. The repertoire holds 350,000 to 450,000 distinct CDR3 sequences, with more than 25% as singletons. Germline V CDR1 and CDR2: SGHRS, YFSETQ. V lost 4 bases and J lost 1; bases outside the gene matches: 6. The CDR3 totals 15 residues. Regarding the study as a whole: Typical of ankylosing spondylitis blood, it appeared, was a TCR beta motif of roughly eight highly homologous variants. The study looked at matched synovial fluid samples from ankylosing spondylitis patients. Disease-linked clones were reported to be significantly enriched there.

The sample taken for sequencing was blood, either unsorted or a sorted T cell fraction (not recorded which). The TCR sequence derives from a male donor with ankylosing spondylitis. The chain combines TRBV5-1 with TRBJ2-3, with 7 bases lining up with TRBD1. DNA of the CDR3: TGCGCCAGCAGCCCTCGGGACAGCCGCACAGATACGCAGTATTTT. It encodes CASSPRDSRTDTQYF.